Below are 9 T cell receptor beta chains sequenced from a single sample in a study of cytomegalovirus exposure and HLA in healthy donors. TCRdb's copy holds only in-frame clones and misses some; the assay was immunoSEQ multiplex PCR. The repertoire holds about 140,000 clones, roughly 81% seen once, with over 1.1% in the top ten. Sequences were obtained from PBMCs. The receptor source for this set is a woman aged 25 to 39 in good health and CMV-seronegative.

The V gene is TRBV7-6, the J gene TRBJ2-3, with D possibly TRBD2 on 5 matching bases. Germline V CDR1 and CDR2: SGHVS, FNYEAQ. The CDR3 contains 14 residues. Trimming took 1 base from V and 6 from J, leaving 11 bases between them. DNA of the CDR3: TGTGCCAGCAGCTTAGTGGGAGCCCGGGATACGCAGTATTTT. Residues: CASSLVGARDTQYF.

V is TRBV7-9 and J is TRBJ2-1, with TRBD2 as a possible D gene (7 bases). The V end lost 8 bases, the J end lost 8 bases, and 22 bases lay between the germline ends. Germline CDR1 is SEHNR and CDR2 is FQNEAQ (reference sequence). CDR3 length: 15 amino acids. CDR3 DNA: TGTGCCAGCGACTCGGGGCGGGGAGGGGGGGATGAGCAGTTCTTC. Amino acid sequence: CASDSGRGGGDEQFF.

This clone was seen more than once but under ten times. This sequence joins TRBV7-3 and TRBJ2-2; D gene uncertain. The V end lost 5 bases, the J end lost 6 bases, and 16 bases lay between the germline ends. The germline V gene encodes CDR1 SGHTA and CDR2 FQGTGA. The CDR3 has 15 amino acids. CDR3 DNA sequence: TGTGCCAGCAGCCCGACGGAGTCAGTCCCCGGGGAGCTGTTTTTT. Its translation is CASSPTESVPGELFF.

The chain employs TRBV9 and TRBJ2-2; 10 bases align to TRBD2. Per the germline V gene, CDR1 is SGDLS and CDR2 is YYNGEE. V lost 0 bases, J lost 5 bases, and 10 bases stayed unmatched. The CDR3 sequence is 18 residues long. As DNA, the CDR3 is TGTGCCAGCAGCGTAGAAACTAGCGGGGCCGGTCGGACCGGGGAGCTGTTTTTT. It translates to CASSVETSGAGRTGELFF.

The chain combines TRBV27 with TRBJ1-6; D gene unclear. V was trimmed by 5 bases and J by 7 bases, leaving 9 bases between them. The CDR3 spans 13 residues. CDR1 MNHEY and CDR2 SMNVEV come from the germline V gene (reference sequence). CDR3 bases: TGTGCCAGCAGTCTCGCAGTCAATTCACCCCTCCACTTT. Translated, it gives CASSLAVNSPLHF.

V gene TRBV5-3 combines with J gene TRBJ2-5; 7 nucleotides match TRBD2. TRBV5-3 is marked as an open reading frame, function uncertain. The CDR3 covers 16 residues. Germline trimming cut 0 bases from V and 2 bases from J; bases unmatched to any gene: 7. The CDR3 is CARSLGGPGGQETQYF. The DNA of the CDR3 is TGTGCCAGAAGCTTGGGAGGCCCGGGAGGACAAGAGACCCAGTACTTC.

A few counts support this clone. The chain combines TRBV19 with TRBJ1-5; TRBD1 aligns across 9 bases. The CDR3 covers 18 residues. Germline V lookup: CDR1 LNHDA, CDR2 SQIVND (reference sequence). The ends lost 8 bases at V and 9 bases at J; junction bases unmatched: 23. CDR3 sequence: CASREKRQGGGLSPPQHF. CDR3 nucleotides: TGTGCCAGTCGCGAGAAAAGACAGGGGGGGGGTTTAAGTCCGCCCCAGCATTTT.

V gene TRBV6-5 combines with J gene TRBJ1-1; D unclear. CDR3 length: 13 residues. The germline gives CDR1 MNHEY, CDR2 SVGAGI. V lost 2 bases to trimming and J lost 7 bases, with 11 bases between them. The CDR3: CASSYIGAIEAFF. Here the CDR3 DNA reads TGTGCCAGCAGTTACATTGGAGCGATTGAAGCTTTCTTT.

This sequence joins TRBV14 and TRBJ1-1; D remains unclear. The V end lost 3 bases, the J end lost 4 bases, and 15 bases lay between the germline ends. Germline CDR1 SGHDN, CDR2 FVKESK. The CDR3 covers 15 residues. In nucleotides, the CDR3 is TGTGCCAGCAGCCAGGATCTCGGCGGGATCACTGAAGCTTTCTTT. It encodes CASSQDLGGITEAFF.